What follows are 20 T cell receptor beta chains derived from one specimen sequenced in a study of CD8 T cells in ankylosing spondylitis. One entry per CDR3 protein results from TCRdb running MiXCR on the 5' RACE reads. Here the sample spans more than 150,000 distinct CDR3 sequences, 9.5% to 15% being singletons. The sample was blood, either unsorted or a sorted T cell fraction (not recorded which). Every receptor here comes from a male donor with ankylosing spondylitis or in good health (not recorded which).

This clonotype turned up a few times. The CDR3 here is CSATTGTGNTIYF. In DNA form, the CDR3 reads TGCAGTGCAACTACAGGGACTGGAAACACCATATATTTT. The chain couples TRBV20-1 to TRBJ1-3, with D perhaps matching TRBD1 (6 bases). The germline CDR1 and CDR2 sequences are DFQATT and SNEGSKA (reference sequence). V lost 6 bases and J lost 2, with 11 bases in between. CDR3 size: 13 residues.

The chain has TRBV20-1 and TRBJ1-1, with D possibly matching TRBD1 (6 bases). V was shortened by 2 bases and J by 5 bases, with 18 bases between the two germline ends. This CDR3 has 15 amino acids. Germline CDR1 DFQATT, CDR2 SNEGSKA (reference sequence). The CDR3 here is CSARPYGGSVTEAFF. For the CDR3, the DNA is TGCAGTGCTAGACCCTACGGGGGCTCGGTTACTGAAGCTTTCTTT.

The CDR3 region has the DNA TGTGCCTCAAGCGGGCTAGCTCGGAGCGAGCAGTACTTC. Translated: CASSGLARSEQYF. The chain is built from TRBV7-9 and TRBJ2-7, with TRBD2 as a possible D gene (6 bases). CDR3 length: 13 residues. Germline assignment: CDR1 SEHNR and CDR2 FQNEAQ (reference sequence). Trimming left V 11 bases short and J 6 bases short, with 20 bases between.

Only a few counts were recorded for this clonotype. This chain uses TRBV4-2 with TRBJ2-3; 8 nucleotides agree with TRBD2. This CDR3 region has 16 residues. Germline CDR1 reads LGHNA; CDR2 reads YNFKEQ. J lost 2 bases, V lost 4 bases, and 8 bases had no gene match. CDR3 bases: TGTGCCAGCAGCCCTGCCCGGGGGGGCGCCACAGATACGCAGTATTTT. Residues: CASSPARGGATDTQYF.

This clonotype was detected ten times or more. The chain employs TRBV7-9 and TRBJ1-2, with no clear D. V was pared by 0 bases and J by 3 bases, with 14 bases between. The CDR3 contains 16 residues. Germline V gene lookup returns CDR1 SEHNR and CDR2 FQNEAQ (reference sequence). For the CDR3, the DNA is TGTGCCAGCAGCTTAGCGACGATCGTCGGTGACTATGGCTACACCTTC. Its translation is CASSLATIVGDYGYTF.

V and J are TRBV15 and TRBJ2-3; TRBD1 might be the D (5 bases). CDR1 and CDR2 from the germline V gene are LNHNV and YYDKDF (reference sequence). V was clipped by 4 bases and J by 2 bases, with 10 bases between them. The CDR3 consists of 14 residues. CDR3 residues: CATSKQELTDTQYF. Here the CDR3 DNA reads TGTGCCACCAGCAAACAGGAACTCACAGATACGCAGTATTTT.

The gene calls are TRBV27 and TRBJ1-6, with 7 nucleotides matching TRBD1. This CDR3 spans 14 amino acids. V was clipped by 6 bases and J by 8 bases; unmatched bases: 7. In germline, CDR1 is MNHEY, CDR2 SMNVEV (reference sequence). In DNA, the CDR3 is TGTGCCAGCAGCCCCGGGACAGTAGATTCACCCCTCCACTTT. Translation gives CASSPGTVDSPLHF.

This clonotype is a singleton in its sample. The V and J genes are TRBV21-1 and TRBJ2-2; TRBD2 is the table's D call, not checked against the DNA. TRBV21-1 is designated a pseudogene. CDR3 length: 17 amino acids. CDR3 residues: CASSSRGGAGLTGELFF. The CDR3 DNA is TGTGCCAGCAGCAGTAGGGGGGGGGCCGGACTCACCGGGGAGCTGTTTTTT.

This clonotype was detected many times. J is TRBJ2-7 and V is TRBV28; D is unclear. Germline V gene sequence: CDR1 MDHEN, CDR2 SYDVKM. The CDR3 has 13 residues. V lost 6 bases and J lost 0, with 9 bases in between. The CDR3 reads CASRGTGSYEQYF. CDR3 nucleotide sequence: TGTGCCAGCAGGGGAACGGGCTCCTACGAGCAGTACTTC.

This clonotype was seen a few times. The rearrangement joins TRBV20-1 to TRBJ2-7; perhaps TRBD1 as D (5 bases). Germline V gene lookup returns CDR1 DFQATT and CDR2 SNEGSKA (reference sequence). The CDR3 is 15 residues long. Trimming took 0 bases from V and 0 from J, leaving 12 bases between them. The CDR3 coding sequence is TGCAGTGCTAGAGATCCCCAGGGTCTCTCCTACGAGCAGTACTTC. It yields the protein CSARDPQGLSYEQYF.

This clonotype was recorded a few times. The chain has TRBV29-1 and TRBJ2-7, with 7 positions matching TRBD2. The junction had 6 bases not matched to a gene; V was cut back by 4 bases and J by 3 bases. This CDR3 contains 13 residues. From germline, CDR1 is SQVTM and CDR2 ANQGSEA. CDR3 coding DNA: TGCAGCGTTGCAGGACTAGAAGGCTACGAGCAGTACTTC. Translation gives CSVAGLEGYEQYF.

The chain is built from TRBV5-1 and TRBJ2-7; 9 nucleotides line up with TRBD1. The CDR3 has 15 amino acids. Germline CDR1 SGHRS, CDR2 YFSETQ. With V trimmed by 0 bases and J by 3 bases, 4 bases remained unmatched. This chain's CDR3 is CASSLEGTGNYEQYF. Written as DNA, the CDR3 is TGCGCCAGCAGCTTGGAAGGGACAGGGAACTACGAGCAGTACTTC.

This clonotype has more than one count but fewer than ten. CDR3 DNA sequence: TGTGCCCTGGGAGGGGCCACAGATACGCAGTATTTT. It codes for CALGGATDTQYF. The rearrangement uses TRBV10-3 and TRBJ2-3; TRBD2 agrees at 7 bases. J gave up 2 bases and V 11 bases, and 4 bases lay outside the gene matches. Germline CDR1 is ENHRY and CDR2 is SYGVKD. This CDR3 spans 12 amino acids.

In this sample, this clonotype turned up many times. The chain employs TRBV5-1 and TRBJ2-1; TRBD1 matches 7 bases. Trimming removed 0 bases from V and 1 base from J; junction bases left unmatched: 1. The length of the CDR3 is 15 residues. The germline V gene has CDR1 SGHRS and CDR2 YFSETQ. CDR3 residues: CASSLGTGSYNEQFF. As DNA, the CDR3 is TGCGCCAGCAGCTTGGGGACAGGTTCCTACAATGAGCAGTTCTTC.

The V gene is TRBV12-3 or TRBV12-4, the J gene TRBJ2-1, with 7 bases aligning to TRBD2. This CDR3 region has 17 residues. V was clipped by 5 bases and J by 2 bases; unmatched bases: 12. Here the CDR3 reads CASSPWEGRGPYNEQFF. The CDR3 nucleotides read TGTGCCAGCAGTCCATGGGAGGGCCGGGGACCCTACAATGAGCAGTTCTTC.

In this sample, this clonotype turned up a few times. This chain links TRBV7-9 with TRBJ2-1, with D perhaps TRBD2 (6 bases). This CDR3 region has 16 residues. Trimming left V 5 bases short and J 7 bases short, with 21 bases between. Germline CDR1 is SEHNR and CDR2 is FQNEAQ (reference sequence). The CDR3 bases are TGTGCCAGCAGCCCTCGTGGAGGGGTTTACCTTAATGAGCAGTTCTTC. Protein sequence: CASSPRGGVYLNEQFF.

This clonotype was picked up one time. Given a much more abundant clone one base away, this may be a read error. This chain joins TRBV12-3 or TRBV12-4 and TRBJ2-1, with D uncertain. V was pared by 1 base and J by 10 bases, with 11 bases between. The CDR3 runs to 13 residues. The CDR3 reads CASSLDSAIEQFF. The CDR3, as DNA: TGTGCCAGCAGTTTAGATAGTGCAATCGAGCAGTTCTTC.

This clonotype was seen a few times. The V and J genes are TRBV29-1 and TRBJ1-6; D is undetermined. Germline-derived CDR1 and CDR2 are SQVTM and ANQGSEA. This CDR3 contains 11 residues. The V end lost 3 bases, the J end lost 17 bases, and 14 bases lay between the germline ends. CDR3 in amino acids: CSVEHSNLIHF. CDR3 DNA sequence: TGCAGCGTTGAGCACAGCAATCTTATCCACTTT.

This clonotype was observed a few times. V is TRBV20-1 and J is TRBJ2-1; D is possibly TRBD1 (5 bases). This CDR3 spans 10 amino acids. Germline assignment: CDR1 DFQATT and CDR2 SNEGSKA (reference sequence). Trimming shortened V by 4 bases and J by 8 bases, and 6 bases separated the two germline ends. The CDR3 nucleotides are TGCAGTGCTATAGGGGATGAGCAGTTCTTC. This gives the protein CSAIGDEQFF.

This clonotype was detected a few times. The J gene is TRBJ2-3, the V gene TRBV6-5; possible D gene TRBD1, 6 bases. V lost 7 bases and J 3 bases, leaving 17 bases between the germline ends. The CDR3 is 15 residues long. From germline, CDR1 is MNHEY and CDR2 SVGAGI. The CDR3 bases are TGTGCCAGCAATTCAGACAGGTCTCTAACAGATACGCAGTATTTT. It specifies CASNSDRSLTDTQYF.